The 5 T cell receptor beta chains in this list originate from one sample, sequenced in a study of blood T cell repertoires in COVID-19. Sequencing was performed with immunoSEQ multiplex PCR; in TCRdb, only in-frame clones are kept and a portion is missing. The repertoire includes some 260,000 clones, approximately 84% of them detected once, and around 1.7% sits in the top ten. Sequencing was carried out using PBMCs or T cells enriched from blood (not recorded which). All receptors come from a man aged 35 to 55 who had recovered from COVID-19.

The chain couples TRBV25-1 to TRBJ2-1, with D possibly matching TRBD1 (5 bases). V was trimmed by 3 bases and J by 10 bases, leaving 19 bases between them. Per the germline V gene, CDR1 is MGHDK and CDR2 is SYGVNS. This CDR3 contains 15 residues. CDR3 nucleotide sequence: TGTGCCAGCAGTGACCCGGACACAACACCTTTGGAGCAGTTCTTC. It codes for CASSDPDTTPLEQFF.

The chain has TRBV18 and TRBJ1-1, with D maybe TRBD1 (5 bases). The CDR3 contains 15 residues. Trimming shortened V by 0 bases and J by 2 bases, and 10 bases separated the two germline ends. Looked up from germline, CDR1 is KGHSH and CDR2 is LQKENI. In DNA, the CDR3 is TGTGCCAGCTCACCACCGTCAGGGATAAACACTGAAGCTTTCTTT. Its protein is CASSPPSGINTEAFF.

The chain combines TRBV13 with TRBJ2-3, with a possible D match to TRBD1 (5 bases). Germline-derived CDR1 and CDR2 are PRHDT and FYEKMQ (reference sequence). V lost 4 bases to trimming and J lost 4 bases, with 12 bases between them. The CDR3 loop spans 14 amino acids. The DNA for the CDR3 is TGTGCCAGCAGCTCAGGGCAGCAGGCAGATACGCAGTATTTT. Translation gives CASSSGQQADTQYF.

The chain links TRBV19 to TRBJ1-4; tentatively, D is TRBD1 (6 bases). V lost 5 bases, J lost 10 bases, and 17 bases lay in between. CDR1 and CDR2 from the germline V gene are LNHDA and SQIVND (reference sequence). The length of the CDR3 is 14 residues. The CDR3 here is CASSSGEGVGKLFF. CDR3 coding DNA: TGTGCCAGTAGTTCAGGGGAAGGCGTAGGAAAACTGTTTTTT.

This clone has a single count. V gene TRBV23-1 combines with J gene TRBJ2-7; 7 nucleotides align to TRBD1. TRBV23-1 is known as an ORF, though its function is uncertain. V was pared by 4 bases and J by 5 bases, with 8 bases of the junction left unmatched. CDR3 length equals 14 residues. CDR3 residues: CASSRFTGAHEQYF. CDR3 DNA sequence: TGCGCCAGCAGTCGGTTCACAGGGGCCCACGAGCAGTACTTC.